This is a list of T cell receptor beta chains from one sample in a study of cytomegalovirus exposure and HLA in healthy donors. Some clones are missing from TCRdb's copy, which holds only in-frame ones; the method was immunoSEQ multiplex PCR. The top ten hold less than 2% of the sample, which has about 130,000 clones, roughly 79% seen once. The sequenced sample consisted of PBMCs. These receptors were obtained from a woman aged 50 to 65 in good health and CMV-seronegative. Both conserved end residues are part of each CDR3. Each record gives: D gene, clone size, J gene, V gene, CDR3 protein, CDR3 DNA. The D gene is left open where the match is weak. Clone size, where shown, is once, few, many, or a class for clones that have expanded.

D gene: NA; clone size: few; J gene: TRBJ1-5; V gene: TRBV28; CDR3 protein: CASSSPGSNQPQHF; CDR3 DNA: TGTGCCAGCAGTTCCCCAGGTAGCAATCAGCCCCAGCATTTT
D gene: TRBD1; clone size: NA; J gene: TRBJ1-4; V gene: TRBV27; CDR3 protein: CASSYTGVGEKLFF; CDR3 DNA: TGTGCCAGCAGTTACACAGGGGTCGGGGAAAAACTGTTTTTT
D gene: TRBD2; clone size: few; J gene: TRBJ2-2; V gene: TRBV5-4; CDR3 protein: CASSLVGLATGELFF; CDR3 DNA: TGTGCCAGCAGCTTGGTGGGACTAGCAACCGGGGAGCTGTTTTTT
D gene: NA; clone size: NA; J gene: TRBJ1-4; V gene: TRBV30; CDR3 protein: CAWSPGRGEKLFF; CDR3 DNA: TGTGCCTGGAGTCCAGGGCGAGGTGAAAAACTGTTTTTT
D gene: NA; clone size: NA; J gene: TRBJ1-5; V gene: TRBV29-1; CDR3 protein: CSVGTASQPQNF; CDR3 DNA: TGCAGCGTCGGGACTGCGAGTCAGCCCCAGAATTTT
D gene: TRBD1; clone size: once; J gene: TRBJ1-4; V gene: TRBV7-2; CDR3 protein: CASSYTGTGRDKLFF; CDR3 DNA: TGTGCCAGCAGCTACACCGGGACAGGGAGGGATAAACTGTTTTTT
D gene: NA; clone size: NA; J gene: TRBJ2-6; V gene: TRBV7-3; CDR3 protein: CASSSQTASGANVLTF; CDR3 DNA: TGTGCCAGCAGCTCTCAGACAGCCTCTGGGGCCAACGTCCTGACTTTC
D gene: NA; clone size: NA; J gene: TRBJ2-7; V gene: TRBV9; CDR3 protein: CASSPRQGTSPNEQYF; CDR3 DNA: TGTGCCAGCAGCCCCCGACAGGGGACTAGCCCAAACGAGCAGTACTTC
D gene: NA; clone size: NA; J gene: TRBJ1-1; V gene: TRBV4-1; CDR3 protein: CASSPSTGPALGWAFF; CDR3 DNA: TGCGCCAGCAGCCCTTCTACAGGTCCCGCGCTGGGGTGGGCTTTCTTT
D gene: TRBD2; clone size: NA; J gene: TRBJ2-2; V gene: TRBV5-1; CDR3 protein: CASSLTSGRVNTGELFF; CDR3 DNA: TGCGCCAGCAGCTTGACTAGCGGGAGGGTGAACACCGGGGAGCTGTTTTTT
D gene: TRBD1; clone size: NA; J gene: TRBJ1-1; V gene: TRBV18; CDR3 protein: CASSPPPGTGPNTEAFF; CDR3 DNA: TGTGCCAGCTCACCACCCCCCGGGACAGGGCCGAACACTGAAGCTTTCTTT
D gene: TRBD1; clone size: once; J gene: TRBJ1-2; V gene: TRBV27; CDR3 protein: CASSPGTGGIGYTF; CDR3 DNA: TGTGCCAGCAGTCCTGGGACAGGGGGCATTGGCTACACCTTC
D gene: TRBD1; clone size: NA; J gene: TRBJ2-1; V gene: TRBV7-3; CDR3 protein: CASSLGGTLQGVEQFF; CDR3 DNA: TGTGCCAGCAGCTTAGGCGGTACCTTGCAGGGGGTTGAGCAGTTCTTC
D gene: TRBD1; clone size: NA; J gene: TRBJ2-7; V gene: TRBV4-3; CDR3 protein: CASSQASSGTGSYEQYF; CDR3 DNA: TGCGCCAGCAGCCAAGCTAGTTCGGGGACAGGCTCCTACGAGCAGTACTTC
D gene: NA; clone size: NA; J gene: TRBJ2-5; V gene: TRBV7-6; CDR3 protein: CASSLGVLGETQYF; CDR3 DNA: TGTGCCAGCAGCCTCGGGGTGCTGGGAGAGACCCAGTACTTC
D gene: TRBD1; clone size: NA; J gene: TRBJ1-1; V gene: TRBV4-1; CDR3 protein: CASSQTGQTNTEAFF; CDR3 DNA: TGCGCCAGCAGCCAAACGGGACAGACGAACACTGAAGCTTTCTTT
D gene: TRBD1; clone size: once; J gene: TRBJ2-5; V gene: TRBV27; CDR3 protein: CASSQRDRGFGETQYF; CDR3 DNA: TGTGCCAGCAGCCAAAGGGACAGGGGTTTTGGGGAGACCCAGTACTTC